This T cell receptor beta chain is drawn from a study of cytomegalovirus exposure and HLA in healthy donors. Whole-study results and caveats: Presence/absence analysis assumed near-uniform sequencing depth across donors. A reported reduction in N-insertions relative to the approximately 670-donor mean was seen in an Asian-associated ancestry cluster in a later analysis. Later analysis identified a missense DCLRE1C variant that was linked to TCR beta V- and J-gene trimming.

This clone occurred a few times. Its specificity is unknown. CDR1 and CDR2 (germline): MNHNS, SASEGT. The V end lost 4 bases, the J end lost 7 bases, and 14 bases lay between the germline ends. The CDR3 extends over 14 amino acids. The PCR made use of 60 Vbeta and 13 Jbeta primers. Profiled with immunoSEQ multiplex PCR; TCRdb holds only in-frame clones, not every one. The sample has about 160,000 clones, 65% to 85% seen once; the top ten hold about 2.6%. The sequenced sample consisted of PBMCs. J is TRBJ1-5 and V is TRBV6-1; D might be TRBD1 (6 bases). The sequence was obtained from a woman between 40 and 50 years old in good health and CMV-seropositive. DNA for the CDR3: TGTGCCAGCAGTGCCTCCACAGGGACCCAGCCCCAGCATTTT. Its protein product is CASSASTGTQPQHF.